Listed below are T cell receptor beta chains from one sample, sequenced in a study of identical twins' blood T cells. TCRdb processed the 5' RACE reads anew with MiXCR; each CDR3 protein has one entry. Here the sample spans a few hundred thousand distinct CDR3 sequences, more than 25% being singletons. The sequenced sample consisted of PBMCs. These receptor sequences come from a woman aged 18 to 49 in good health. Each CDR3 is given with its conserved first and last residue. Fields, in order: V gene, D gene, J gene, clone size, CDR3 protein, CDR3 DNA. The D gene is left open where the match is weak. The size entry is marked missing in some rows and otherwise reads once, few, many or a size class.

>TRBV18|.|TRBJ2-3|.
CASQQARSTDTQYF
TGTGCCAGCCAACAGGCCAGAAGCACAGATACGCAGTATTTT
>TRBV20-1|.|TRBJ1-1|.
CSANDRMGGDTEAFF
TGCAGTGCAAACGATAGAATGGGGGGGGACACTGAAGCTTTCTTT
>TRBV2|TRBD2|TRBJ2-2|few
CASSVTSGSSGELFF
TGTGCCAGCAGTGTGACTAGCGGGAGTTCCGGGGAGCTGTTTTTT
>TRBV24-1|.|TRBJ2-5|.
CATSGSLTETQYF
TGTGCCACCAGTGGTAGTTTGACGGAGACCCAGTACTTC
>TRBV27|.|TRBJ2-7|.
CASSLKEGYEQYF
TGTGCCAGCAGTTTGAAGGAGGGCTACGAGCAGTACTTC
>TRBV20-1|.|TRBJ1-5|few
CSATPGTPYNQPQHF
TGCAGTGCCACCCCCGGGACTCCGTACAATCAGCCCCAGCATTTT
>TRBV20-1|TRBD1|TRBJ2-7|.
CSARGQMFGEQYF
TGCAGTGCTAGGGGACAGATGTTTGGCGAGCAGTACTTC
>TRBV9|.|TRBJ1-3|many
CASSTGQTSGNTIYF
TGTGCCAGCAGCACCGGACAGACCTCTGGAAACACCATATATTTT
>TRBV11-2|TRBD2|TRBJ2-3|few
CASSFSTGLAGRTDTQYF
TGTGCCAGCAGCTTTTCAACGGGACTAGCGGGACGCACAGATACGCAGTATTTT
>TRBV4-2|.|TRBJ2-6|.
CASSQVVTGANVLTF
TGTGCCAGCAGCCAAGTGGTTACAGGGGCCAACGTCCTGACTTTC
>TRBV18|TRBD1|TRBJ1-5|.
CASSPGQGWQPQHF
TGTGCCAGCTCACCCGGACAGGGATGGCAGCCCCAGCATTTT
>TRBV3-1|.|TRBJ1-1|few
CASSQHRGDTEAFF
TGTGCCAGCAGCCAACATAGAGGGGACACTGAAGCTTTCTTT
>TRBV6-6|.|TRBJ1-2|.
CASSYSSGGSGYTF
TGTGCCAGCAGTTACTCCTCGGGGGGAAGCGGCTACACCTTC
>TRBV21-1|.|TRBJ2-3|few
CASSAGPKGLAGSTDTQYF
TGTGCCAGCAGCGCGGGGCCGAAGGGACTAGCGGGGAGCACAGATACGCAGTATTTT
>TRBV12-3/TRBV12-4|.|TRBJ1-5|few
CASSFRQVNQPQHF
TGTGCCAGCAGCTTCCGCCAGGTCAATCAGCCCCAGCATTTT
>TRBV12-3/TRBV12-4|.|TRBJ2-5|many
CASSFVFRRGDQETQYF
TGTGCCAGCAGTTTTGTCTTCCGACGAGGGGACCAAGAGACCCAGTACTTC
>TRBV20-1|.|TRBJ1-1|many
CSAKFHRLAEAFF
TGCAGTGCTAAGTTCCACAGGCTAGCTGAAGCTTTCTTT
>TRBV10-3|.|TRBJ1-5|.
CATNKDRDQPQHF
TGTGCCACAAATAAGGACAGAGATCAGCCCCAGCATTTT
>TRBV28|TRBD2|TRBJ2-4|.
CASSFTLAGMGNIQYF
TGTGCCAGCAGTTTTACCCTAGCGGGGATGGGGAACATTCAGTACTTC
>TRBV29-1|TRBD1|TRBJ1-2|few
CSVVSGGYGYTF
TGCAGCGTTGTGTCAGGGGGCTATGGCTACACCTTC
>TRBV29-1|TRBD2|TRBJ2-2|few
CSVEDPQREAGELFF
TGCAGCGTTGAAGACCCCCAGCGGGAGGCCGGGGAGCTGTTTTTT
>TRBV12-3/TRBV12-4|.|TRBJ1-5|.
CASSPGQSLNQPQHF
TGTGCCAGCAGTCCGGGACAAAGTCTCAATCAGCCCCAGCATTTT
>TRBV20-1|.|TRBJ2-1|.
CSAGRLGEQFF
TGCAGTGCTGGACGGCTTGGCGAGCAGTTCTTC
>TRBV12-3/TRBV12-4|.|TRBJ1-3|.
CASSLGAAVNTIYF
TGTGCCAGCAGTTTAGGGGCAGCCGTAAACACCATATATTTT
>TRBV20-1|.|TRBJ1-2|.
CSARDPGYLNTF
TGCAGTGCTAGAGACCCGGGTTACCTAAACACCTTC
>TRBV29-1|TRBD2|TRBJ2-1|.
CSVTGTSGVNEQFF
TGCAGCGTAACCGGGACTAGCGGGGTAAATGAGCAGTTCTTC
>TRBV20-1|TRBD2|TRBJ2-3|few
CSAPRTSGYADTQYF
TGCAGTGCCCCAAGGACTAGCGGGTATGCAGATACGCAGTATTTT
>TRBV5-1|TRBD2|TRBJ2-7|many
CASSLELAAPYEQYF
TGCGCCAGCAGCTTGGAACTAGCGGCCCCCTACGAGCAGTACTTC
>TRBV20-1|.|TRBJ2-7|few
CSARDLGDPYVGEQYF
TGCAGTGCTAGAGATCTGGGTGATCCGTACGTTGGCGAGCAGTACTTC
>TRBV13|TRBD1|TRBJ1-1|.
CASSPKGQLSTEAFF
TGTGCCAGCAGCCCTAAGGGACAGTTAAGCACTGAAGCTTTCTTT
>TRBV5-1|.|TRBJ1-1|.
CASSLDPPGTEAFF
TGCGCCAGCAGCTTGGACCCCCCGGGGACTGAAGCTTTCTTT
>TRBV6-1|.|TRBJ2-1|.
CASSYHQVGTLYNEQFF
TGTGCCAGCAGCTACCACCAGGTGGGCACCCTCTACAATGAGCAGTTCTTC
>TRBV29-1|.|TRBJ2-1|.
CSVEAPGSSYNEQFF
TGCAGCGTTGAAGCCCCGGGGAGCTCCTACAATGAGCAGTTCTTC
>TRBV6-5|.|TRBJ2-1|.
CAGSYARWNNEQFF
TGTGCCGGCAGTTACGCTAGGTGGAACAATGAGCAGTTCTTC
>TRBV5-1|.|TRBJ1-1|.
CASSLGNRVDAFF
TGCGCCAGCAGCTTGGGGAACCGAGTGGATGCTTTCTTT
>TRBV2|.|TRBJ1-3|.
CASSGGGRRNTIYF
TGTGCCAGCAGTGGAGGCGGGAGGAGAAACACCATATATTTT
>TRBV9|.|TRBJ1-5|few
CASSVGANSNRPQHF
TGTGCCAGCAGCGTAGGTGCCAACAGCAATCGGCCCCAGCATTTT
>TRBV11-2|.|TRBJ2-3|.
CASSRPGRAIHTQYF
TGTGCCAGCAGCAGGCCGGGGCGGGCTATTCATACGCAGTATTTT
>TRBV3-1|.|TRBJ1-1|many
CASSQVNTEAFF
TGTGCCAGCAGCCAGGTGAACACTGAAGCTTTCTTT
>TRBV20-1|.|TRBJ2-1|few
CSASWSGGSYNEQFF
TGCAGTGCTAGTTGGAGCGGTGGCTCCTACAATGAGCAGTTCTTC
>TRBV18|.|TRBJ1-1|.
CASSPREQGTEAFF
TGTGCCAGCTCACCACGGGAGCAGGGTACTGAAGCTTTCTTT
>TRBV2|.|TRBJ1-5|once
CAGSEFVDQPQHF
TGTGCCGGCAGTGAATTCGTGGATCAGCCCCAGCATTTT
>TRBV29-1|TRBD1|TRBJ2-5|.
CSVEVGQGRLETQYF
TGCAGCGTCGAGGTGGGACAGGGACGATTAGAGACCCAGTACTTC
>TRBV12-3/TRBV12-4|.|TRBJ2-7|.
CASSLFAPEYEQYF
TGTGCCAGCAGTTTATTCGCCCCTGAATACGAGCAGTACTTC